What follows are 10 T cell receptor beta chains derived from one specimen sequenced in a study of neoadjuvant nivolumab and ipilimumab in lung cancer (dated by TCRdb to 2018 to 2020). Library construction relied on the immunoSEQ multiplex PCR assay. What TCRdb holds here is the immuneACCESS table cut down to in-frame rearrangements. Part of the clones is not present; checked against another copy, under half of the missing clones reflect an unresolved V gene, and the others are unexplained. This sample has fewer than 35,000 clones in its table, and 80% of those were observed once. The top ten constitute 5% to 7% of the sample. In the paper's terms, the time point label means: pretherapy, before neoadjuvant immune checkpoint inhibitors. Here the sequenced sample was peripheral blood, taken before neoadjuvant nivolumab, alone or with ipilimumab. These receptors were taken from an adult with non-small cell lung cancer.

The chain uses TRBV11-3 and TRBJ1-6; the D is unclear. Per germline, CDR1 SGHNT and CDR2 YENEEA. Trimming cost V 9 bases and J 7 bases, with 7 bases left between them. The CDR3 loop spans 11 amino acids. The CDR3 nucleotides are TGTGCCAGTGCCCCCAATTCACCCCTCCACTTT. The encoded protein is CASAPNSPLHF.

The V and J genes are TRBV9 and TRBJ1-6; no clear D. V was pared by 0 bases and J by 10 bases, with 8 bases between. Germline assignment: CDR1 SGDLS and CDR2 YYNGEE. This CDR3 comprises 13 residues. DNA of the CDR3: TGTGCCAGCAGCGTAGAGGTGGAATCACCCCTCCACTTT. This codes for CASSVEVESPLHF.

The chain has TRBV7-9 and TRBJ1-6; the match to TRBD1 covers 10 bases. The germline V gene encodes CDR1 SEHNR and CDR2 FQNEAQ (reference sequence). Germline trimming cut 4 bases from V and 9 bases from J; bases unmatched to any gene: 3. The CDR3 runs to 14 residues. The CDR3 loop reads CASSSGQGSSPLHF. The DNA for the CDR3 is TGTGCCAGCAGCTCGGGACAGGGGAGTTCACCCCTCCACTTT.

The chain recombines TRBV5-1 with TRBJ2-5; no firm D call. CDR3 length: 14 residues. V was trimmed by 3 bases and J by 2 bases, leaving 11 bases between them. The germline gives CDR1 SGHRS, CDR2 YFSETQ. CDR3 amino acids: CASSSGQEQETQYF. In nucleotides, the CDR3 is TGCGCCAGCAGCTCCGGGCAGGAACAAGAGACCCAGTACTTC. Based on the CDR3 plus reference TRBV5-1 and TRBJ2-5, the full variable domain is KAGVTQTPRYLIKTRGQQVTLSCSPISGHRSVSWYQQTPGQGLQFLFEYFSETQRNKGNFPGRFSGRQFSNSRSEMNVSTLELGDSALYLCASSSGQEQETQYFGPGTRLLVL.

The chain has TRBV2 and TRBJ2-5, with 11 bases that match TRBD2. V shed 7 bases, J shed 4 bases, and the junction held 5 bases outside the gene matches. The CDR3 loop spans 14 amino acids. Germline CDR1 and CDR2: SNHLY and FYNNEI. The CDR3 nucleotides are TGTGCCAGCAATCTAGCGGGGGGCCCAGAGACCCAGTACTTC. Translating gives CASNLAGGPETQYF.

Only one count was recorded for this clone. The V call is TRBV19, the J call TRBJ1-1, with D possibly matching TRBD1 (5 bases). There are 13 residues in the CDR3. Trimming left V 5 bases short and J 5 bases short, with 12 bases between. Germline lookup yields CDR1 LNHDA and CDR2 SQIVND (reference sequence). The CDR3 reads CASSSQVHTEAFF. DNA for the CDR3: TGTGCCAGTAGTTCACAGGTACATACTGAAGCTTTCTTT. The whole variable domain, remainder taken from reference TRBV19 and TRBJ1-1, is DGGITQSPKYLFRKEGQNVTLSCEQNLNHDAMYWYRQDPGQGLRLIYYSQIVNDFQKGDIAEGYSVSREKKESFPLTVTSAQKNPTAFYLCASSSQVHTEAFFGQGTRLTVV.

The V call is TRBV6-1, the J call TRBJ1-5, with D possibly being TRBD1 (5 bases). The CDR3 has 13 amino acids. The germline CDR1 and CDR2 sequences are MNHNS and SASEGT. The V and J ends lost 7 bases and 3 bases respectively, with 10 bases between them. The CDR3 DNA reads TGTGCCAGCATGTGGGGGAACAATCAGCCCCAGCATTTT. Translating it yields CASMWGNNQPQHF.

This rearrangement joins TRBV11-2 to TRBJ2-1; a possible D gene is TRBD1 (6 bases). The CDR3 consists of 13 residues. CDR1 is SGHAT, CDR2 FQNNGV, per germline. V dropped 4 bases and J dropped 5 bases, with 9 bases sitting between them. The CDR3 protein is CASSWTANNEQFF. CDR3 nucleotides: TGTGCCAGCAGCTGGACAGCCAACAATGAGCAGTTCTTC.

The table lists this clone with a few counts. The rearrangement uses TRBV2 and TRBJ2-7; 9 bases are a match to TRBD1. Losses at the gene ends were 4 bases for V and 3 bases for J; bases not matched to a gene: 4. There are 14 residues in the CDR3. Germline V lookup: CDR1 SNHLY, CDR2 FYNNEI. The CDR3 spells CASSGVTGGYEQYF. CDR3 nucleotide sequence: TGTGCCAGCAGTGGGGTGACAGGGGGCTACGAGCAGTACTTC.

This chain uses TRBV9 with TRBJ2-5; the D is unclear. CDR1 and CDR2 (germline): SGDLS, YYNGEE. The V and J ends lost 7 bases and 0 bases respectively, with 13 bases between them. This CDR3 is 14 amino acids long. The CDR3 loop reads CASGLDPYQETQYF. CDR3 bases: TGTGCCAGCGGGTTGGATCCGTACCAAGAGACCCAGTACTTC. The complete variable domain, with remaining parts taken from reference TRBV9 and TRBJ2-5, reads DSGVTQTPKHLITATGQRVTLRCSPRSGDLSVYWYQQSLDQGLQFLIQYYNGEERAKGNILERFSAQQFPDLHSELNLSSLELGDSALYFCASGLDPYQETQYFGPGTRLLVL.